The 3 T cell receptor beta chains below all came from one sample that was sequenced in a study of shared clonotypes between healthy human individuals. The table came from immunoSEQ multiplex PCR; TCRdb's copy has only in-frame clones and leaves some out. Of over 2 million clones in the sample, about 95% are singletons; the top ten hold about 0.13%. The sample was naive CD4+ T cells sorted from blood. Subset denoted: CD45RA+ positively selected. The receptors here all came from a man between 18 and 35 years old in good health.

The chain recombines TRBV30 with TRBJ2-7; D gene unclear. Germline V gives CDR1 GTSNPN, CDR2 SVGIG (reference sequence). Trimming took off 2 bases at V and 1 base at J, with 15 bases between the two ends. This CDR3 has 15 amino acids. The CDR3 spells CAWSPRGRTSYEQYF. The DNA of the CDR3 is TGTGCCTGGAGTCCCCGAGGACGTACATCCTACGAGCAGTACTTC.

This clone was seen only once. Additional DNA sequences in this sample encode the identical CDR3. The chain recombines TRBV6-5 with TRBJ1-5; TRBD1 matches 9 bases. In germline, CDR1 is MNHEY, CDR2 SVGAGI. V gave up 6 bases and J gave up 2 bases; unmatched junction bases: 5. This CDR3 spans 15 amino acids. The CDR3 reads CASRLGQGGNQPQHF. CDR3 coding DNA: TGTGCCAGCAGATTGGGACAGGGCGGCAATCAGCCCCAGCATTTT.

The CDR3 DNA is TGTGCCAGCAGCTTTTTACTAGACAATGAGCAGTTCTTC. This encodes CASSFLLDNEQFF. The chain recombines TRBV7-9 with TRBJ2-1, with D maybe TRBD2 (5 bases). Looked up from germline, CDR1 is SEHNR and CDR2 is FQNEAQ (reference sequence). There are 13 residues in the CDR3. V shed 3 bases and J shed 5 bases, with 8 bases lying between them.